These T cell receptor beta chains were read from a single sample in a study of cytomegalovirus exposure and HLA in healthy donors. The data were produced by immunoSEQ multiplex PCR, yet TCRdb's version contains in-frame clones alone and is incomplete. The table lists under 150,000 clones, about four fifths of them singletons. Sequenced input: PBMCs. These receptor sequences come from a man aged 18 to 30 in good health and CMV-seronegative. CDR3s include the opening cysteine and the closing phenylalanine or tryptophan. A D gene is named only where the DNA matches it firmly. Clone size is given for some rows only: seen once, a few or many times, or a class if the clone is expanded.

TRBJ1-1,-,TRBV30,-,TGTGCCTGGAAACTAGGGTTGGACACTGAAGCTTTCTTT,CAWKLGLDTEAFF
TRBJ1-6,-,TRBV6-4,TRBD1,TGTGCCAGCAGTGACTCGACAGGGGGCAATTCACCCCTCCACTTT,CASSDSTGGNSPLHF
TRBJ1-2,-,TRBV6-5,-,TGTGCCAGCAGTTACCGGACAGCCTCGCATGGCTACACCTTC,CASSYRTASHGYTF
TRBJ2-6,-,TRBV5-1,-,TGCGCCAGCAGCCCCCTTCGAGGGAGCTCTGGGGCCAACGTCCTGACTTTC,CASSPLRGSSGANVLTF
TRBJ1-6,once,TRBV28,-,TGTGCCAGCAGTCCGGGATCCAGGAATTCACCCCTCCACTTT,CASSPGSRNSPLHF
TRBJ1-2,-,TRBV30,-,TGTGCCTGGAGTGCCCTCCCCCTGGGCTACACCTTC,CAWSALPLGYTF
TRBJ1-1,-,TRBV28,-,TGTGCCAGCAGTTTTAGGGGAGGTATCACTGAAGCTTTCTTT,CASSFRGGITEAFF
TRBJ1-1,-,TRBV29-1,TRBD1,TGCGGCGTAGCCGGGACAGGGGAAGCTTTCTTT,CGVAGTGEAFF
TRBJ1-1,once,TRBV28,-,TGTGCCAGCAGTACTTTCCAGGGGAACACTGAAGCTTTCTTT,CASSTFQGNTEAFF
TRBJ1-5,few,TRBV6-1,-,TGTGCCAGCAGTGACCCTTGGTCGGTCTCCTACCCTAATCAGCCCCAGCATTTT,CASSDPWSVSYPNQPQHF
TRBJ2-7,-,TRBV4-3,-,TGCGCCAGCAGCACCTCAGCGGGCTCCTACGAGCAGTACTTC,CASSTSAGSYEQYF
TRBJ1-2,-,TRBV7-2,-,TGTGCCAGCAGCTTCGACGGGGGGGGCTATGGCTACACCTTC,CASSFDGGGYGYTF
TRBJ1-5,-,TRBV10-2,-,TGCGCCAGCAGCGAATCAGGATTGTGGGGCAATCAGCCCCAGCATTTT,CASSESGLWGNQPQHF
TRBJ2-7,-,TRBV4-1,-,TGCGCCAGCAGCCAAGATAGCGAGCAGTACTTC,CASSQDSEQYF
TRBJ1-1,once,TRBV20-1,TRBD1,TGCAGTGTATCGGAGACAGGGAAGGCTTTCTTT,CSVSETGKAFF
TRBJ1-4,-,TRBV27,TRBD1,TGTGCCAGCAGTTTCGGAACAGGGGGGAAACTGTTTTTT,CASSFGTGGKLFF
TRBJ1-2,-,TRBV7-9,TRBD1,TGTGCCAGCAGCCCCGCGCAGACAGGGGTCTATGGCTACACCTTC,CASSPAQTGVYGYTF
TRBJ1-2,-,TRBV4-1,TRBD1,TGCGCCAGCAGCCAGGATACAGGACAGGGTGTCGGCTACACCTTC,CASSQDTGQGVGYTF
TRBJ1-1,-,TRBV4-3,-,TGCGCCAGCAGCCAATCACCGGGAAGCACTGAAGCTTTCTTT,CASSQSPGSTEAFF
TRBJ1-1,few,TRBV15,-,TGTGCCACCAGCAGAGAGGGGGGGGCGCGGGGGGTTGGGGAAGCTTTCTTT,CATSREGGARGVGEAFF
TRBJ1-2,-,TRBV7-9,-,TGTGCCAGCAGCCCGTTGAACTATGGCTACACCTTC,CASSPLNYGYTF
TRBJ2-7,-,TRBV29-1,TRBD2,TGCAGCGCTACAGCGGGATTATACTACGAGCAGTACTTC,CSATAGLYYEQYF
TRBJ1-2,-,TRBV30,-,TGTGCCTGGAGTGTATCGGGTCAGGGGTTAAATGGCTACACCTTC,CAWSVSGQGLNGYTF
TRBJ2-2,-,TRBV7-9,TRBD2,TGTGCCAGCAGCCGTTATAGCGGGGAGGTCGGGGAGCTGTTTTTT,CASSRYSGEVGELFF
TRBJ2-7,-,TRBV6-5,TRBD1,TGTGCCAGCAGCCCGGGACAGATATACGAGCAGTACTTC,CASSPGQIYEQYF
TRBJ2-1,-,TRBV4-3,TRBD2,TGCGCCAGCAGCTTAAGACTAGCGGGGGAACTCAATGAGCAGTTCTTC,CASSLRLAGELNEQFF
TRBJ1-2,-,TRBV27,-,TGTGCCAGCAGTGCCACACGGAGAAGAGGCTACACCTTC,CASSATRRRGYTF
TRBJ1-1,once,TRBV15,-,TGTGCCACCAGCAGAGAACAGAACACTGAAGCTTTCTTT,CATSREQNTEAFF
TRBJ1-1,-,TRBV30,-,TGTGCCTGGAAACTCGGGGGGATTTCGCTAACTGAAGCTTTCTTT,CAWKLGGISLTEAFF
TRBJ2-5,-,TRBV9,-,TGTGCCAGCAGCACCCGGGCGGGGGCAGGGGAGACCCAGTACTTC,CASSTRAGAGETQYF
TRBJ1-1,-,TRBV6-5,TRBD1,TGTGCCAGCAGCCGAACAGGGGCTGAGACTGAAGCTTTCTTT,CASSRTGAETEAFF
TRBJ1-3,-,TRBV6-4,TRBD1,TGTGCCAGCAGATACGACAGGGGGCCCGGAAACACCATATATTTT,CASRYDRGPGNTIYF
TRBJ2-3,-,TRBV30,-,TGTGCCTGGAGTGGCACTCTTGTAGATACGCAGTATTTT,CAWSGTLVDTQYF
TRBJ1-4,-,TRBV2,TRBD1,TGTGCCAGCAGTGAAATAATTGGGACAGGGAATGAAAAACTGTTTTTT,CASSEIIGTGNEKLFF
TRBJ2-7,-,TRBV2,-,TGTGCCAGCAGTCCCGGTCTCGAGCAGTACTTC,CASSPGLEQYF
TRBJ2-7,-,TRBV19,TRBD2,TGTGCCAGTAGTCCCCCTAGCGGGGGTTTCTACGAGCAGTACTTC,CASSPPSGGFYEQYF
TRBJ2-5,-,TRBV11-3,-,TGTGCCAGCAGCCCTAGCCCCACTACAGAGACCCAGTACTTC,CASSPSPTTETQYF
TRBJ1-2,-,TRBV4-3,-,TGCGCCAGCAGCCACCTCGGGGAAGGGTATGGCTACACCTTC,CASSHLGEGYGYTF
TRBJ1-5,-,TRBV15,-,TGTGCCACCAGCAGAGAACGGTTTCTTCAGCCCCAGCATTTT,CATSRERFLQPQHF
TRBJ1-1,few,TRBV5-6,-,TGTGCCAGCAGCCTCGTAGGCAGGGGAAACACTGAAGCTTTCTTT,CASSLVGRGNTEAFF